This TCR beta chain was sequenced in a study of cytomegalovirus exposure and HLA in healthy donors. Findings and limits, study-wide: The study flagged about 150 TCR beta chains as cytomegalovirus-associated. Reports indicated that the classifier achieved high specificity and sensitivity in diagnosing cytomegalovirus status. The finding came from a later analysis; first-cohort TCR clusters tended to co-occur in the 120 or so validation repertoires.

Assay used: immunoSEQ multiplex PCR; TCRdb lists only in-frame clones, some missing. This table holds some 150,000 clones, 80% to 90% found once. The J segment lost 9 bases and the V segment lost 1 base, leaving 5 bases of the junction unmatched. The CDR3 totals 14 residues. CDR1 and CDR2 from the germline V gene are LNHDA and SQIVND (reference sequence). In the case of this clone: Its antigen remains unknown.

This chain uses TRBV19 with TRBJ2-1, with 8 nucleotides matching TRBD2. The sequence came from a woman aged 25-40 years in good health and CMV-seronegative. The sample consisted of PBMCs. CDR3 bases: TGTGCCAGTAGTATAGGCGGGGGGCCTAGTGAGCAGTTCTTC. This sequence encodes CASSIGGGPSEQFF. Full variable domain (missing parts from reference TRBV19 and TRBJ2-1): DGGITQSPKYLFRKEGQNVTLSCEQNLNHDAMYWYRQDPGQGLRLIYYSQIVNDFQKGDIAEGYSVSREKKESFPLTVTSAQKNPTAFYLCASSIGGGPSEQFFGPGTRLTVL.